This TCR beta chain was retrieved from a study of regulatory and conventional T cells in RAG deficiency. Repertoires were generated with immunoSEQ multiplex PCR, while TCRdb's copy carries only in-frame clones and drops some. Here the sample spans fewer than 35,000 clones, 85% to 90% being singletons. Points from the study as a whole: Other subsets showed roughly 9.9-fold reductions, but Treg unique TCR beta sequences fell roughly 90-fold in these patients. Omenn patients showed >75% Treg-Tconv overlap and shorter CDR3 lengths. In Omenn syndrome, sorted "Tregs" may be peripherally activated cells.

This CDR3 has 12 amino acids. Trimming stripped 1 base from V and 4 bases from J, with 8 bases between. Per germline, CDR1 SQVTM and CDR2 ANQGSEA. A note on this clone: Its antigen is not known.

These data were also filed under a second study, of regulatory T cells. In that study: Primers: 52 TRBV forward and 13 TRBJ reverse. Skewed V and J usage and few unique V-J pairs marked patient repertoires, most in Tregs.

The receptor's source is a human donor in good health. This chain uses TRBV29-1 with TRBJ2-7; D may match TRBD1 or TRBD2 (5 bases each). The sequenced sample consisted of CD8+ T cells sorted from blood. CDR3 sequence reads: CSVEGGTYEQYF. The CDR3 DNA is TGCAGCGTTGAAGGAGGGACGTACGAGCAGTACTTC.